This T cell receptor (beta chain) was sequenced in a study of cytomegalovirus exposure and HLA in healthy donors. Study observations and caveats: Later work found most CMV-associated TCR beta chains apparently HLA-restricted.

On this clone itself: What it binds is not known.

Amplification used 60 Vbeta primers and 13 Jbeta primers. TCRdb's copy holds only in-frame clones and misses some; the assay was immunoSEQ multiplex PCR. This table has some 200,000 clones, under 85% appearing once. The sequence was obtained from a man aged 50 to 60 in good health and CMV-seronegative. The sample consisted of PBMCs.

CDR3 DNA: TGTGCCTGGAGTCGACGACAGGGGCATGCGAGCCGTCAGCCCCAGCATTTT. As protein: CAWSRRQGHASRQPQHF. This chain connects TRBV30 to TRBJ1-5; 8 positions match TRBD1. This CDR3 is 17 amino acids long. J was trimmed by 6 bases and V by 2 bases; bases with no gene match: 15. Germline CDR1 and CDR2: GTSNPN and SVGIG (reference sequence).